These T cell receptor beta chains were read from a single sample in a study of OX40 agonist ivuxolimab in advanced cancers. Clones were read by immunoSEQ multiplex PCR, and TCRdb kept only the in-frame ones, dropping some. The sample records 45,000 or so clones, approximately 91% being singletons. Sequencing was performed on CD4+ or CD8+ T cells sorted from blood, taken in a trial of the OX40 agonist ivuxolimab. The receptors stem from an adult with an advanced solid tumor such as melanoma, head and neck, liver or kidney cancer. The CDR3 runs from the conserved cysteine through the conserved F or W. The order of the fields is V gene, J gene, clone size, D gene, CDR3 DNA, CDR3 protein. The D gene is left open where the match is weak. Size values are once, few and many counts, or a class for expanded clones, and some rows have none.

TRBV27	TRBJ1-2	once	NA	TGTGCCAGCAGTTTATCTTCGGGGGGTGCCTATGGCTACACCTTC	CASSLSSGGAYGYTF
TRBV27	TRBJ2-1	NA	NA	TGTGCCAGCAGCACAACTAGCCGCAATGAGCAGTTCTTC	CASSTTSRNEQFF
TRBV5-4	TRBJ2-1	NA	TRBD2	TGTGCCAGCAGCTTTCGGGGGCAGGGACTAGCGGGAAATGAGCAGTTCTTC	CASSFRGQGLAGNEQFF
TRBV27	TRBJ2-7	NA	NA	TGTGCCAGCAGTCCCTTGGGGCCGTCCTACGAGCAGTACTTC	CASSPLGPSYEQYF
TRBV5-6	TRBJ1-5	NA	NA	TGTGCCAGCAGTTCCCGCAATCAGCCCCAGCATTTT	CASSSRNQPQHF
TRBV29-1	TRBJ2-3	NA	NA	TGCAGCGCCACGGGAATGATCGGGCGTACTAGCACAGATACGCAGTATTTT	CSATGMIGRTSTDTQYF
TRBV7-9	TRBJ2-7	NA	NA	TGTGCCAGCAGCGGAGCGGGCTCCTACGAGCAGTACTTC	CASSGAGSYEQYF
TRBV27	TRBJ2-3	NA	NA	TGTGCCAGCAGTTTATTGGGGTGGTATGCAGATACGCAGTATTTT	CASSLLGWYADTQYF
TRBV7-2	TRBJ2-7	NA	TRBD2	TGTGCCAGCAGCTTACCACTGGGACTAGCGGACTCCTACGAGCAGTACTTC	CASSLPLGLADSYEQYF
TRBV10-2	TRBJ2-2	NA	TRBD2	TGCGCCAGCAGTGAGGCTAGCGGGAGGGCCTGGAACACCGGGGAGCTGTTTTTT	CASSEASGRAWNTGELFF
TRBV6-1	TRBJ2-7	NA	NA	TGTGCCAGCAGAGGTCAGCCCTACGAGCAGTACTTC	CASRGQPYEQYF
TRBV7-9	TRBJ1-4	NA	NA	TGTGCCAGCAGCTTAGTTAAACCGAATGAAAAACTGTTTTTT	CASSLVKPNEKLFF
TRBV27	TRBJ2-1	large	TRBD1	TGTGCCAGCAGTTCAAAAATACAGGGGAATGAGCAGTTCTTC	CASSSKIQGNEQFF
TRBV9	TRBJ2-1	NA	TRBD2	TGTGCCAGCAGCACTAGCGATTACAATGAGCAGTTCTTC	CASSTSDYNEQFF
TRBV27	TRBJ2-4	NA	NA	TGTGCCAGCAGTTCCAAGGGGTCCAAAAACATTCAGTACTTC	CASSSKGSKNIQYF
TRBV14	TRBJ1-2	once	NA	TGTGCCAGCAGCCTCGGAGGGGAATTCTATGGCTACACCTTC	CASSLGGEFYGYTF
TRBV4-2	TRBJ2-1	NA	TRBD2	TGTGCCAGCAGCCAAGATGCCGGACTAGCGCTGAGGGAGCAGTTCTTC	CASSQDAGLALREQFF
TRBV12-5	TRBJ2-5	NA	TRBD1	TGTGCTAGTGCCCCCCGGGACAGTGGGGGAGAGACCCAGTACTTC	CASAPRDSGGETQYF
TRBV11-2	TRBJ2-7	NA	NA	TGTGCCAGCAGCCAATGGACAGGACTAAATCCCGAGCAGTACTTC	CASSQWTGLNPEQYF
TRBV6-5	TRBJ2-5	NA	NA	TGTGCCAGCAGTCTTGGGTCGGGTGAAGAGACCCAGTACTTC	CASSLGSGEETQYF
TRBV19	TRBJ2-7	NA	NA	TGTGCCAGTAGTATCCGACAGAGCTCCTACGAGCAGTACTTC	CASSIRQSSYEQYF
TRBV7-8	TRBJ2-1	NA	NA	TGTGCCAGCAGCTTAGCGCGGTACAATGAGCAGTTCTTC	CASSLARYNEQFF
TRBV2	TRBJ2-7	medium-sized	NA	TGTGCCAGCAGCGACTGGAACTCCTACGAGCAGTACTTC	CASSDWNSYEQYF
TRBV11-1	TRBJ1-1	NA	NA	TGTGCCAGCAGCTTAGTTGGCACTGAAGCTTTCTTT	CASSLVGTEAFF
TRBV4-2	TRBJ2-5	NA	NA	TGTGCCAGCAGCCAAGAGTTGTATGACAGAGTCGGGCTAGTAAGAGAGACCCAGTACTTC	CASSQELYDRVGLVRETQYF
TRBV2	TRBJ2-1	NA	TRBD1	TGTGCCAGCAGGCTTTCCCTGGACAGGGGCTCCTACAATGAGCAGTTCTTC	CASRLSLDRGSYNEQFF
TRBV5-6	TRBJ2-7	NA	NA	TGTGCCAGCAGCTTGAGGGGAACCTTGGAGCAGTACTTC	CASSLRGTLEQYF
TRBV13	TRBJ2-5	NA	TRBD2	TGTGCCAGCAGCCTAGGGACTAGCGGGGGGGCGGAGACCCAGTACTTC	CASSLGTSGGAETQYF
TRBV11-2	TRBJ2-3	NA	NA	TGTGCCAGCAGCCCGTGGGGCGGGGGCACAGATACGCAGTATTTT	CASSPWGGGTDTQYF
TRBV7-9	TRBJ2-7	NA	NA	TGTGCCAGCAGCTTAGTCGACCGGGTCTCCTACGAGCAGTACTTC	CASSLVDRVSYEQYF
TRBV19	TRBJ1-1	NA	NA	TGTGCCAGTAGTATTAACGCATACACTGAAGCTTTCTTT	CASSINAYTEAFF
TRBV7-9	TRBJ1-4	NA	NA	TGTGCCAGCAGCTTAGCGGAAAACTTACCCTTACGGGGTGAAAAACTGTTTTTT	CASSLAENLPLRGEKLFF
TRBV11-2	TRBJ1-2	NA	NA	TGTGCCAGCAGCTTAGATCAGGGCAGGAACTATGGCTACACCTTC	CASSLDQGRNYGYTF
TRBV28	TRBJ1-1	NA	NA	TGTGCCAGCAGTACCGGACACCCATCAATTGAAGCTTTCTTT	CASSTGHPSIEAFF
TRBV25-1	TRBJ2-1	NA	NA	TGTGCCAGCAGTGAGGTAGCGGCAACCTACAATGAGCAGTTCTTC	CASSEVAATYNEQFF
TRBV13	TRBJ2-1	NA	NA	TGTGCCAGCAGCTTAGGCTTAGGGTTCAATGAGCAGTTCTTC	CASSLGLGFNEQFF
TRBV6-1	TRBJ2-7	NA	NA	TGTGCCAGCAGTGAACTCGGCGGGACCGCCTACGAGCAGTACTTC	CASSELGGTAYEQYF
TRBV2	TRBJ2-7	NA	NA	TGTGCCAGCAGTGTGCCTCGCTCCTACGAGCAGTACTTC	CASSVPRSYEQYF
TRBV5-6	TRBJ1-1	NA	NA	TGTGCCAGCAGCTTGACGGGAAAAGCTTTCTTT	CASSLTGKAFF
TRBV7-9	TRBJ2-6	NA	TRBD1	TGTGCCAGCAGCTTTGTTGGACAGGGCAACTCTGGGGCCAACGTCCTGACTTTC	CASSFVGQGNSGANVLTF
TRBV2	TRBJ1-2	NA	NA	TGTGCCAGCTTCCCGAGCGATGAGGGTGGCTACACCTTC	CASFPSDEGGYTF
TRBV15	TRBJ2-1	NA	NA	TGTGCCACCAGCTGGGGGGACACCGAGGCTTCTGAGCAGTTCTTC	CATSWGDTEASEQFF
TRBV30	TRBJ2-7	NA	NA	TGTGCCTGGAGCGGTAGGGGCTCCTACGAGCAGTACTTC	CAWSGRGSYEQYF
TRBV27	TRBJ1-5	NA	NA	TGTGCCAGCAGTTTAGTCCCGAATAGCAATCAGCCCCAGCATTTT	CASSLVPNSNQPQHF
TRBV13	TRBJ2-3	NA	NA	TGTGCCAGCAGCCCTAGGCAGGGCGGCTCAGATACGCAGTATTTT	CASSPRQGGSDTQYF
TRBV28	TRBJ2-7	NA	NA	TGTGCCAGCAGACCCGATGAAGGGGGGCAGTACTTC	CASRPDEGGQYF
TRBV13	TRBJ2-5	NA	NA	TGTGCCAGCAGCACCCGGCACCCCCTCATGGCATCGCCCCAAGAGACCCAGTACTTC	CASSTRHPLMASPQETQYF
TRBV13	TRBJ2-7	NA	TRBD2	TGTGCCAGCAGCTTAGGAACTAGCGGGGGATACGAGCAGTACTTC	CASSLGTSGGYEQYF
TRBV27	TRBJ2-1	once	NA	TGTGCCAGCAGTTTGAACTCGGATGAGCAGTTCTTC	CASSLNSDEQFF
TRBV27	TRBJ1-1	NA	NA	TGTGCCAGCGGCAGGACGGATCCGAACACTGAAGCTTTCTTT	CASGRTDPNTEAFF
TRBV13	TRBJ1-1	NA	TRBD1	TGTGCCAGCAGCTTAGTGGGTCCAGGGGGGAACACTGAAGCTTTCTTT	CASSLVGPGGNTEAFF
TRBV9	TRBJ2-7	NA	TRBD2	TGTGCCAGCAGCGTATCGGGGGGGACTGGCTACGAGCAGTACTTC	CASSVSGGTGYEQYF
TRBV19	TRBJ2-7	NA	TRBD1	TGTGCCAGTACCGGACAGGCCTACGAGCAGTACTTC	CASTGQAYEQYF
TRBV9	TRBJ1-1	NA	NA	TGTGCCAGCAGAGATCCCCTACGGGCTGCGGAGGCAAACACTGAAGCTTTCTTT	CASRDPLRAAEANTEAFF
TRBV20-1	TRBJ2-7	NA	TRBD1	TGCAGTGCCAACAGGGGTTACGAGCAGTACTTC	CSANRGYEQYF
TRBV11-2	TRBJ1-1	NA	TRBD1	TGTGCCAGCAGCTTAGAGAGCGTCGGGACAGGGGGCACTGAAGCTTTCTTT	CASSLESVGTGGTEAFF
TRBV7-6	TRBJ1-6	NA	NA	TGTGCCAGCAGCTTAGACTTGGTGGGGGCTTCGAATTCACCCCTCCACTTT	CASSLDLVGASNSPLHF
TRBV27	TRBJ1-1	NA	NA	TGTGCCAGCATGGGATTAGGGAACACTGAAGCTTTCTTT	CASMGLGNTEAFF
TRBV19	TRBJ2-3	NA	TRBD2	TGTGCCAGTAGTATGGTGGCGGGAGGATTTATAGATACGCAGTATTTT	CASSMVAGGFIDTQYF